One and the same sample provided the 12 T cell receptor beta chains below, sequenced in a study of cytomegalovirus exposure and HLA in healthy donors. Primers for the PCR totalled 60 Vbeta and 13 Jbeta. Sequenced by immunoSEQ multiplex PCR; TCRdb stores in-frame clones only, minus some. There are roughly 200,000 clones in the sample; 76% occur only once, and about 0.63% lies in the top ten. Sequenced input: PBMCs. All receptors derive from a man in his late teens or twenties in good health and CMV-seronegative.

The chain recombines TRBV2 with TRBJ1-4; D call uncertain. This CDR3 is 14 amino acids long. V shed 2 bases and J shed 4 bases, with 8 bases lying between them. CDR1 SNHLY and CDR2 FYNNEI come from the germline V gene. The CDR3 sequence: CASSESQVNEKLFF. For the CDR3, the DNA is TGTGCCAGCAGTGAAAGCCAAGTTAATGAAAAACTGTTTTTT.

This clone turned up a few times. The V and J genes are TRBV19 and TRBJ2-7, with TRBD1 matching over 9 bases. The J segment lost 3 bases and the V segment lost 6 bases, leaving 3 bases of the junction unmatched. The CDR3 sequence is 13 residues long. Looked up from germline, CDR1 is LNHDA and CDR2 is SQIVND (reference sequence). CDR3 coding DNA: TGTGCCAGTAGCGACAGGGGGATCTACGAGCAGTACTTC. It yields the protein CASSDRGIYEQYF.

CDR3 residues: CASSHGQGNPYEQYF. CDR3 DNA sequence: TGTGCCAGCAGCCACGGACAGGGGAACCCCTACGAGCAGTACTTC. The rearrangement uses TRBV11-2 and TRBJ2-7; 9 bases are shared with TRBD1. Germline V CDR1 and CDR2: SGHAT, FQNNGV. V was clipped by 5 bases and J by 2 bases; unmatched bases: 7. CDR3 length equals 15 residues. The full variable domain, with the rest looked up from reference TRBV11-2 and TRBJ2-7, is EAGVAQSPRYKIIEKRQSVAFWCNPISGHATLYWYQQILGQGPKLLIQFQNNGVVDDSQLPKDRFSAERLKGVDSTLKIQPAKLEDSAVYLCASSHGQGNPYEQYFGPGTRLTVT.

This chain links TRBV30 with TRBJ1-5; the D is unclear. The CDR3 has 14 amino acids. The V gene's germline CDR1 is GTSNPN and CDR2 SVGIG (reference sequence). The V end lost 1 base, the J end lost 5 bases, and 12 bases lay between the germline ends. The CDR3 reads CAWSDPRVDQPQHF. DNA for the CDR3: TGTGCCTGGAGTGACCCTCGGGTTGATCAGCCCCAGCATTTT.

The chain links TRBV4-2 to TRBJ2-7; 11 bases are shared with TRBD2. Unmatched junction bases numbered 2, after V lost 0 bases and J lost 1 base. The CDR3 runs to 16 residues. The germline gives CDR1 LGHNA, CDR2 YNFKEQ. CDR3 in DNA: TGTGCCAGCAGCCAAGAGACTAGCGGGGAATCCTACGAGCAGTACTTC. Translated: CASSQETSGESYEQYF.

This clone came up a few times. This chain joins TRBV7-3 and TRBJ1-1, with unresolved D. The CDR3 totals 13 residues. Germline V lookup: CDR1 SGHTA, CDR2 FQGTGA. Trimming left V 4 bases short and J 0 bases short, with 6 bases between. The CDR3 sequence is CASSYQVNTEAFF. The CDR3 DNA follows: TGTGCCAGCAGCTATCAGGTGAACACTGAAGCTTTCTTT.

V gene TRBV27 combines with J gene TRBJ2-5; no definite D call. The closer fit of TRBJ2-7 to the DNA end suggests the J call may be wrong. There are 15 residues in the CDR3. Germline CDR1 reads MNHEY; CDR2 reads SMNVEV (reference sequence). In nucleotides, the CDR3 is TGTGCCAGCAGTAGAGGCCGAGACCCAAGAGACGAGCAGTACTTC. This gives the protein CASSRGRDPRDEQYF.

The gene calls are TRBV7-6 and TRBJ2-1; D is unclear. Germline V gene lookup returns CDR1 SGHVS and CDR2 FNYEAQ. V was shortened by 5 bases and J by 7 bases, with 6 bases between the two germline ends. This CDR3 has 11 amino acids. The CDR3 bases are TGTGCCAGCAGCGAGGAGAATGAGCAGTTCTTC. It yields the protein CASSEENEQFF. The whole variable domain, remainder taken from reference TRBV7-6 and TRBJ2-1, is GAGVSQSPRYKVTKRGQDVALRCDPISGHVSLYWYRQALGQGPEFLTYFNYEAQQDKSGLPNDRFSAERPEGSISTLTIQRTEQRDSAMYRCASSEENEQFFGPGTRLTVL.

This clone was found once. The chain is built from TRBV5-1 and TRBJ2-1; TRBD1 matches 10 bases. The ends lost 4 bases at V and 6 bases at J; junction bases unmatched: 7. The V gene's germline CDR1 is SGHRS and CDR2 YFSETQ. This CDR3 is built from 15 residues. CDR3 sequence (DNA): TGCGCCAGCAGCCCTCAGTGGACAGGGGGCAATGAGCAGTTCTTC. It specifies CASSPQWTGGNEQFF.

The chain links TRBV5-4 to TRBJ2-4; 11 nucleotides agree with TRBD2. In germline, CDR1 is SGHNT, CDR2 YYREEE (reference sequence). The trim removed 4 bases at V and 8 bases at J, leaving 11 bases unmatched. There are 16 residues in the CDR3. The CDR3 protein is CASSRLAGTLGDIQYF. As DNA, the CDR3 is TGTGCCAGCAGCAGACTAGCGGGGACCCTAGGGGACATTCAGTACTTC.

This chain connects TRBV5-1 to TRBJ2-3; no definite D call. The V and J ends lost 5 bases and 4 bases respectively, with 8 bases between them. CDR3 length: 12 residues. Looked up from germline, CDR1 is SGHRS and CDR2 is YFSETQ. Written as DNA, the CDR3 is TGCGCCAGCAGTTTTAGCCCAGATACGCAGTATTTT. This translates into CASSFSPDTQYF.

CDR3 region: CASSPPRTGIYSGNTIYF. The CDR3 DNA follows: TGTGCCAGCAGTCCCCCGCGGACAGGAATATACTCTGGAAACACCATATATTTT. V usage is TRBV28 and J usage is TRBJ1-3, with 7 positions matching TRBD1. The CDR3 loop spans 18 amino acids. In germline, CDR1 is MDHEN, CDR2 SYDVKM. Unmatched junction bases numbered 13, after V lost 5 bases and J lost 0 bases.